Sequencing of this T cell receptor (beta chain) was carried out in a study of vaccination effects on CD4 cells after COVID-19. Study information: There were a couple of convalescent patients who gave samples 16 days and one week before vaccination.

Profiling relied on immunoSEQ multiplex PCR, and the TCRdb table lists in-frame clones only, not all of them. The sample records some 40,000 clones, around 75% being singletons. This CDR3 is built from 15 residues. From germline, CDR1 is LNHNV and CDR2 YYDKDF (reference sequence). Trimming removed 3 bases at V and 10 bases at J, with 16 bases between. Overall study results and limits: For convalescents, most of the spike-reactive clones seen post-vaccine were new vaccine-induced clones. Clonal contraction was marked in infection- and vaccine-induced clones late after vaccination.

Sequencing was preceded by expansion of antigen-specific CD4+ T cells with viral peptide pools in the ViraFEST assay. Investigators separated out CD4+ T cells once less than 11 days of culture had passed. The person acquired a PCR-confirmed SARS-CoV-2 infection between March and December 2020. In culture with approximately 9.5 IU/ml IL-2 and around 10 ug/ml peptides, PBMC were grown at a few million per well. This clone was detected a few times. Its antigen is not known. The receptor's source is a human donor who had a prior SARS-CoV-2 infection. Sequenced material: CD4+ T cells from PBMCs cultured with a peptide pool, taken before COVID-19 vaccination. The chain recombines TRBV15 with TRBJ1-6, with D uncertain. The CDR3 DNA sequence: TGTGCCACCAGCAGGGACCTCAGTACCGGCTCACCCCTCCACTTT. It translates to CATSRDLSTGSPLHF.